This T cell receptor beta chain was recovered during a study of control samples from healthy donors and cancer patients. Unmatched junction bases numbered 2, after V lost 1 base and J lost 2 bases. CDR1 is WSHSY and CDR2 is SAAADI in the germline V gene. CDR3 length equals 14 residues. The method was immunoSEQ multiplex PCR; TCRdb's version includes in-frame clones alone and lacks a portion of them. The sample lists about 120,000 clones, about 95% seen once, with approximately 4% in the top ten. The origin of this receptor is a man in his thirties or forties in good health. The sequencing sample was made of blood. The J gene is TRBJ2-7, the V gene TRBV10-2; TRBD1 matches at 7 bases. CDR3 sequence: CASSEFDRAYEQYF. The CDR3 nucleotides are TGCGCCAGCAGTGAGTTCGACAGGGCCTACGAGCAGTACTTC.